Listed below are T cell receptor beta chains from one sample, sequenced in a study of OX40 agonist ivuxolimab in advanced cancers. Sequenced by immunoSEQ multiplex PCR; TCRdb stores in-frame clones only, minus some. The sample shows about 68,000 clones, under 90% of them seen only once. Sequenced material: CD4+ or CD8+ T cells sorted from blood, taken in a trial of the OX40 agonist ivuxolimab. Receptors originate from an adult with an advanced solid tumor such as melanoma, head and neck, liver or kidney cancer. The CDR3 runs from the conserved cysteine through the conserved F or W. Each record gives: V gene, D gene, J gene, clone size, CDR3 protein, CDR3 DNA. A D gene is named only where the DNA matches it firmly. Size is omitted from some rows. Given values are once, few, many or a class for expanded clones.

TRBV5-1	-	TRBJ1-1	few	CASSSDPDTEAFF	TGCGCCAGCAGCTCAGACCCTGACACTGAAGCTTTCTTT
TRBV5-6	-	TRBJ2-7	-	CASSLAGVSYEQYF	TGTGCCAGCAGCTTGGCGGGCGTCTCCTACGAGCAGTACTTC
TRBV7-2	-	TRBJ1-5	-	CASSLGIQPNQPQHF	TGTGCCAGCAGCTTAGGCATCCAGCCCAATCAGCCCCAGCATTTT
TRBV6-5	-	TRBJ1-1	-	CASSQNLDNTEAFF	TGTGCCAGCAGCCAAAACTTAGATAACACTGAAGCTTTCTTT
TRBV4-1	-	TRBJ1-4	-	CASSQIGQKLFF	TGCGCCAGCAGCCAGATCGGTCAAAAACTGTTTTTT
TRBV27	-	TRBJ2-1	-	CASSPGTLGFYEQFF	TGTGCCAGCAGCCCCGGCACCCTAGGGTTTTATGAGCAGTTCTTC
TRBV9	-	TRBJ1-6	-	CASSVETGYADSPLHF	TGTGCCAGCAGCGTAGAAACGGGATATGCGGATTCACCCCTCCACTTT
TRBV6-5	TRBD1	TRBJ1-2	-	CASSYTTGRGYGYTF	TGTGCCAGCAGTTACACGACAGGGAGGGGCTATGGCTACACCTTC
TRBV7-9	-	TRBJ1-2	-	CASSLGRARGYTF	TGTGCCAGCAGCTTAGGCAGGGCAAGAGGCTACACCTTC
TRBV7-2	-	TRBJ1-4	-	CASRPSLNNEKLFF	TGTGCCAGCAGGCCGAGCCTGAATAATGAAAAACTGTTTTTT
TRBV27	-	TRBJ2-1	many	CASSSNRGRGNEQFF	TGTGCCAGCAGTTCTAACCGGGGGCGCGGCAATGAGCAGTTCTTC
TRBV20-1	-	TRBJ2-3	-	CSARTDTQYF	TGCAGTGCGAGGACAGATACGCAGTATTTT
TRBV27	-	TRBJ1-1	once	CASRDPGGLEAFF	TGTGCCAGCAGAGACCCGGGGGGTCTCGAAGCTTTCTTT
TRBV5-1	-	TRBJ1-1	-	CASSLLGVGTGTEAFF	TGCGCCAGCAGCTTGCTGGGAGTGGGGACTGGAACTGAAGCTTTCTTT
TRBV5-5	-	TRBJ1-1	-	CASSLSWVGEAFF	TGTGCCAGCAGCCTGTCTTGGGTGGGTGAAGCTTTCTTT
TRBV9	TRBD2	TRBJ2-3	-	CASSVGNSGGARTDTQYF	TGTGCCAGCAGCGTAGGTAATAGCGGGGGGGCACGAACAGATACGCAGTATTTT
TRBV13	-	TRBJ2-7	-	CASSLVRGAPGEQYF	TGTGCCAGCAGCTTAGTTCGGGGGGCACCTGGGGAGCAGTACTTC
TRBV5-1	-	TRBJ1-1	-	CASSSQNTEAFF	TGCGCCAGCAGCTCCCAGAACACTGAAGCTTTCTTT
TRBV28	-	TRBJ2-1	few	CASSSGTVYNEQFF	TGTGCCAGCAGTTCCGGGACCGTCTACAATGAGCAGTTCTTC
TRBV15	-	TRBJ2-6	-	CATSREPTGANVLTF	TGTGCCACCAGCAGGGAACCAACTGGGGCCAACGTCCTGACTTTC
TRBV28	-	TRBJ1-6	-	CASSARDFFSPLHF	TGTGCCAGCAGTGCCAGGGATTTTTTTTCACCCCTCCACTTT
TRBV18	TRBD1	TRBJ1-2	once	CASSADRGYYGYTF	TGTGCCAGCTCGGCAGACAGGGGCTACTATGGCTACACCTTC
TRBV19	-	TRBJ2-7	-	CASSPHTGYEQYF	TGTGCCAGTAGTCCTCACACAGGGTACGAGCAGTACTTC
TRBV19	TRBD1	TRBJ1-1	-	CASKRTGTDTEAFF	TGTGCCAGTAAGCGGACAGGGACGGACACTGAAGCTTTCTTT
TRBV18	-	TRBJ1-4	-	CASSPPNGATNEKLFF	TGTGCCAGCTCACCACCTAACGGGGCAACTAATGAAAAACTGTTTTTT
TRBV5-6	TRBD2	TRBJ2-3	few	CASSRSLAGGRDTQYF	TGTGCCAGCAGCAGGTCACTAGCGGGGGGGCGCGATACGCAGTATTTT
TRBV7-2	-	TRBJ2-1	-	CASSLLRSHEQFF	TGTGCCAGCAGCTTACTAAGGAGTCATGAGCAGTTCTTC
TRBV5-1	-	TRBJ2-1	-	CASRTLPSYNEQFF	TGCGCCAGCAGGACGCTCCCGTCCTACAATGAGCAGTTCTTC
TRBV4-1	-	TRBJ2-1	-	CASNVGGNEQFF	TGCGCCAGCAATGTGGGGGGCAATGAGCAGTTCTTC
TRBV12-5	TRBD1	TRBJ1-5	-	CASGRDRGDGSNQPQHF	TGTGCTAGTGGCCGGGACAGGGGAGATGGGAGCAATCAGCCCCAGCATTTT
TRBV19	-	TRBJ2-5	-	CASSIARGGRQETQYF	TGTGCCAGTAGTATCGCCAGGGGAGGCCGCCAAGAGACCCAGTACTTC
TRBV6-5	-	TRBJ1-3	-	CASRHDSGNTIYF	TGTGCCAGCAGGCACGACAGCGGAAACACCATATATTTT
TRBV5-1	-	TRBJ1-2	-	CASSLGRQNGYTF	TGCGCCAGCAGCTTGGGGCGACAGAATGGCTACACCTTC
TRBV5-6	-	TRBJ2-2	once	CASSLALGIAGELFF	TGTGCCAGCAGCTTGGCACTGGGAATCGCCGGGGAGCTGTTTTTT
TRBV10-3	TRBD2	TRBJ2-3	-	CAISEKRGAPDTQYF	TGTGCCATCAGTGAGAAGCGGGGGGCCCCAGATACGCAGTATTTT
TRBV27	-	TRBJ1-2	-	CASSLILGAGYTF	TGTGCCAGCAGTTTAATTCTAGGCGCGGGCTACACCTTC
TRBV4-3	-	TRBJ1-3	-	CASSQDLAGNTIYF	TGCGCCAGCAGCCAAGATCTGGCTGGAAACACCATATATTTT
TRBV11-1	-	TRBJ2-7	-	CASSLEQATYEQYF	TGTGCCAGCAGCTTAGAACAGGCTACCTACGAGCAGTACTTC
TRBV7-8	-	TRBJ1-1	-	CASSAVGGIPEAFF	TGTGCCAGCAGCGCCGTCGGGGGAATCCCTGAAGCTTTCTTT
TRBV6-6	-	TRBJ1-1	-	CASRAGWARNTEAFF	TGTGCCAGCAGGGCGGGATGGGCGAGGAACACTGAAGCTTTCTTT
TRBV19	TRBD1	TRBJ2-7	once	CASSSTGVRYEQYF	TGTGCCAGTAGTTCCACAGGGGTCCGCTACGAGCAGTACTTC
TRBV27	TRBD1	TRBJ2-2	-	CASSLWTGGRTGELFF	TGTGCCAGCAGTTTGTGGACAGGGGGCCGGACCGGGGAGCTGTTTTTT
TRBV7-8	TRBD1	TRBJ1-1	-	CASSRDRGRHKNTEAFF	TGTGCCAGCAGCCGAGACAGGGGGCGACATAAGAACACTGAAGCTTTCTTT
TRBV5-4	-	TRBJ2-5	-	CASRPDKARETQYF	TGTGCCAGCAGACCGGACAAGGCGAGGGAGACCCAGTACTTC
TRBV5-1	TRBD1	TRBJ1-4	-	CASSYGQGVNEKLFF	TGCGCCAGCAGCTATGGACAGGGAGTTAATGAAAAACTGTTTTTT
TRBV18	-	TRBJ1-2	-	CASTQRGGGYTF	TGTGCCAGCACCCAACGGGGGGGCGGCTACACCTTC
TRBV9	TRBD1	TRBJ1-5	-	CASISTGQVAPQHF	TGTGCCAGCATCTCCACTGGACAGGTCGCGCCCCAGCATTTT
TRBV11-3	-	TRBJ2-3	-	CASSSGRPTDTQYF	TGTGCCAGCAGCTCGGGACGGCCCACAGATACGCAGTATTTT
TRBV5-6	-	TRBJ2-7	-	CASSPTLWTPRRFDEQYF	TGTGCCAGCAGCCCCACCCTATGGACTCCTCGTAGGTTCGACGAGCAGTACTTC
TRBV7-6	TRBD1	TRBJ1-1	-	CASSLKGGGTEAFF	TGTGCCAGCAGCTTAAAAGGGGGCGGGACTGAAGCTTTCTTT
TRBV19	TRBD1	TRBJ1-4	-	CASSTGAPNEKLFF	TGTGCCAGTAGCACAGGGGCCCCTAATGAAAAACTGTTTTTT
TRBV5-1	TRBD2	TRBJ2-1	-	CASSFKAGGYNEQFF	TGCGCCAGCAGCTTTAAAGCGGGGGGCTACAATGAGCAGTTCTTC
TRBV6-4	-	TRBJ1-6	-	CASRKGQGRHSYNSPLHF	TGTGCCAGCAGGAAGGGGCAGGGGCGCCACTCCTATAATTCACCCCTCCACTTT
TRBV9	-	TRBJ2-2	-	CASSVVWAGTGELFF	TGTGCCAGCAGCGTAGTATGGGCCGGCACCGGGGAGCTGTTTTTT
TRBV19	TRBD1	TRBJ1-5	few	CASSRQGQGDQPQHF	TGTGCCAGTAGTCGGCAGGGACAGGGGGATCAGCCCCAGCATTTT
TRBV4-2	-	TRBJ2-7	-	CASSPGDSFYF	TGTGCCAGCAGCCCGGGAGATAGTTTTTACTTC
TRBV5-3	-	TRBJ1-2	-	CARGSRFYYGYTF	TGTGCCAGAGGTTCGCGGTTCTATTATGGCTACACCTTC
TRBV4-3	TRBD1	TRBJ2-5	few	CASSPGQGQETQYF	TGCGCCAGCAGCCCAGGACAGGGACAAGAGACCCAGTACTTC